Below, 26 T cell receptor beta chains from the same sample are listed, as sequenced in a study of blood T cell repertoires in COVID-19. Method: immunoSEQ multiplex PCR; TCRdb's copy keeps in-frame clones and lacks some. The repertoire holds a few hundred thousand clones, with 85% as singletons. The sample comprised peripheral blood. These receptors were taken from a woman between 18 and 30 years old with acute or convalescent COVID-19.

The chain uses TRBV24-1 and TRBJ2-3; 10 positions agree with TRBD1. The CDR3 has 14 residues. The ends lost 6 bases at V and 7 bases at J; junction bases unmatched: 6. Per the germline V gene, CDR1 is KGHDR and CDR2 is SFDVKD. The CDR3 loop reads CATSPGQGTYTQYF. CDR3 sequence (DNA): TGTGCCACCAGTCCGGGACAGGGGACATATACGCAGTATTTT.

The chain couples TRBV7-9 to TRBJ2-5, with 7 nucleotides matching TRBD2. This CDR3 has 16 amino acids. Germline lookup yields CDR1 SEHNR and CDR2 FQNEAQ (reference sequence). J lost 5 bases, V lost 1 base, and 10 bases had no gene match. This CDR3 reads CASSLGVAGAGETQYF. CDR3 DNA: TGTGCCAGCAGCTTAGGGGTGGCGGGAGCCGGGGAGACCCAGTACTTC.

This clone is a singleton in its sample. The chain uses TRBV18 and TRBJ2-1; maybe TRBD2 (6 bases). Germline loops: CDR1 KGHSH, CDR2 LQKENI. The ends were cut back, 3 bases at V and 3 bases at J, with 15 bases in the middle. CDR3 length: 16 residues. The CDR3 DNA is TGTGCCAGCTCACCTATTGGGGGGACGATCTACAATGAGCAGTTCTTC. Its translation is CASSPIGGTIYNEQFF.

The V and J genes are TRBV2 and TRBJ2-3; D gene ambiguous. The V gene lost 3 bases and the J gene lost 4 bases, with 5 bases spanning the gap. The CDR3 sequence is 12 residues long. Per germline, CDR1 SNHLY and CDR2 FYNNEI. The CDR3 nucleotides are TGTGCCAGCAGTGAGACATCAGATACGCAGTATTTT. Translated: CASSETSDTQYF.

This chain uses TRBV19 with TRBJ1-3; unclear D gene. V was shortened by 3 bases and J by 2 bases, with 8 bases between the two germline ends. Germline CDR1 LNHDA, CDR2 SQIVND (reference sequence). CDR3 size: 14 residues. The CDR3 is CASSISVTGNTIYF. CDR3 coding DNA: TGTGCCAGTAGTATCTCTGTTACTGGAAACACCATATATTTT.

V usage is TRBV20-1 and J usage is TRBJ1-6, with a weak D call TRBD1 (5 bases). Trimming removed 3 bases from V and 9 bases from J, with 9 bases in between. CDR1 is DFQATT and CDR2 is SNEGSKA in the germline V gene (reference sequence). This CDR3 is built from 12 residues. This CDR3 reads CSASRDFSPLHF. The CDR3 nucleotides read TGCAGTGCTAGTAGGGACTTTTCACCCCTCCACTTT.

The chain carries TRBV9 and TRBJ2-7, with a tentative D call TRBD1 (5 bases). Germline assignment: CDR1 SGDLS and CDR2 YYNGEE. This CDR3 has 15 residues. Trimming left V 0 bases short and J 3 bases short, with 13 bases between. The CDR3 spells CASSVGGQTSYEQYF. The CDR3 DNA reads TGTGCCAGCAGCGTAGGGGGCCAAACCAGCTACGAGCAGTACTTC.

This clone is a singleton in its sample. The rearrangement links TRBV12-3 or TRBV12-4 to TRBJ1-1, with D unclear. V was shortened by 5 bases and J by 8 bases, with 12 bases between the two germline ends. The CDR3 is 12 amino acids. CDR3 in amino acids: CASSPGSQEAFF. The CDR3 nucleotides are TGTGCCAGCAGTCCCGGTAGCCAAGAAGCTTTCTTT.

CDR3 residues: CASRVTGNTGELFF. CDR3 nucleotide sequence: TGTGCCAGCAGGGTTACAGGGAACACCGGGGAGCTGTTTTTT. The chain couples TRBV7-2 to TRBJ2-2, with D possibly TRBD1 on 5 matching bases. This CDR3 has 14 residues. Germline CDR1 is SGHTA and CDR2 is FQGNSA. V lost 6 bases and J lost 1, with 9 bases in between.

V usage is TRBV10-3 and J usage is TRBJ1-2, with 7 bases aligning to TRBD1. Trimming at V came to 8 bases and at J to 9 bases, leaving 9 bases not matched to a gene. Germline V lookup: CDR1 ENHRY, CDR2 SYGVKD. The length of the CDR3 is 12 residues. CDR3 sequence reads: CAIGTVGESYTF. CDR3 coding DNA: TGTGCCATCGGGACAGTCGGTGAAAGCTACACCTTC.

This clone was seen a few times. The V gene is TRBV6-1, the J gene TRBJ2-3; TRBD1 is a possible D gene (7 bases). The V gene lost 3 bases and the J gene lost 6 bases, with 16 bases spanning the gap. Germline CDR1 and CDR2: MNHNS and SASEGT. The CDR3 loop spans 15 amino acids. CDR3 loop: CASSELTGEVDTQYF. The DNA of the CDR3 is TGTGCCAGCAGTGAGCTCACAGGGGAGGTGGATACGCAGTATTTT.

This clone came up many times. The V call is TRBV30, the J call TRBJ2-5; D ambiguous. V lost 2 bases and J lost 7, with 8 bases in between. This CDR3 has 11 residues. CDR1 is GTSNPN, CDR2 SVGIG, per germline (reference sequence). The CDR3 DNA is TGTGCCTGGAGTCTCCCGGTGACCCAGTACTTC. This sequence encodes CAWSLPVTQYF.

In this sample, this clone turned up once. The genes are TRBV30 and TRBJ2-7; tentative D call: TRBD1 (5 bases). The CDR3 has 12 amino acids. CDR1 and CDR2 from the germline V gene are GTSNPN and SVGIG (reference sequence). Trimming removed 7 bases from V and 2 bases from J, with 12 bases in between. The CDR3, as DNA: TGTGCCTCCAGGGCCGACGCCTACGAGCAGTACTTC. This sequence encodes CASRADAYEQYF.

The chain has TRBV27 and TRBJ2-3, with 11 bases that match TRBD1. This CDR3 is 15 amino acids long. V dropped 2 bases and J dropped 3; count of bases not matched to a gene: 1. Germline CDR1 reads MNHEY; CDR2 reads SMNVEV (reference sequence). The DNA of the CDR3 is TGTGCCAGCAGTTTAGGACAGGGGGCGACAGATACGCAGTATTTT. Protein sequence: CASSLGQGATDTQYF.

The rearrangement uses TRBV6-6 and TRBJ1-1, with D possibly TRBD1 on 6 matching bases. Germline CDR1 and CDR2: MNHNY and SVGAGI (reference sequence). Between the trimmed V and J ends, which lost 7 bases and 6 bases, there was a span of 12 bases. The CDR3 runs 12 residues. The CDR3 loop is CASILQGAEAFF. The CDR3 bases are TGTGCCAGCATTCTACAGGGAGCTGAAGCTTTCTTT.

The rearrangement joins TRBV5-5 to TRBJ1-6; 7 bases align to TRBD1. CDR1 and CDR2 from the germline V gene are SGHKS and YYEKEE (reference sequence). This CDR3 has 14 residues. The ends lost 3 bases at V and 7 bases at J; junction bases unmatched: 4. CDR3 sequence (DNA): TGTGCCAGCAGCTCGGGACAGATCAATTCACCCCTCCACTTT. Its protein is CASSSGQINSPLHF.

The chain combines TRBV6-1 with TRBJ2-7; a possible D gene is TRBD2 (6 bases). The CDR3 has 15 amino acids. In germline, CDR1 is MNHNS, CDR2 SASEGT. V was shortened by 1 base and J by 1 base, with 11 bases between the two germline ends. Written as DNA, the CDR3 is TGTGCCAGCAGTGAAGAGGAGGGCAGGTCCTACGAGCAGTACTTC. It translates to CASSEEEGRSYEQYF.

The chain joins TRBV28 to TRBJ2-6; no clear D. V lost 5 bases, J lost 0 bases, and 5 bases lay in between. CDR3 length: 14 amino acids. CDR1 MDHEN and CDR2 SYDVKM come from the germline V gene. The DNA for the CDR3 is TGTGCCAGCAGTGTGAGCTCTGGGGCCAACGTCCTGACTTTC. Residues: CASSVSSGANVLTF.

J is TRBJ2-2 and V is TRBV19; 14 bases are shared with TRBD2. V dropped 0 bases and J dropped 5; count of bases not matched to a gene: 5. CDR3 length: 18 residues. Germline lookup yields CDR1 LNHDA and CDR2 SQIVND (reference sequence). The CDR3 protein is CASSIDRLAGGPTGELFF. The CDR3, as DNA: TGTGCCAGTAGTATAGACCGACTAGCGGGGGGGCCTACCGGGGAGCTGTTTTTT.

On this clone itself: The sample has other DNA sequences that encode this CDR3 too. CDR3 DNA sequence: TGTGCCAGCAGCTTGCCAGACAGTTCAACTAATGAAAAACTGTTTTTT. Protein: CASSLPDSSTNEKLFF. The chain couples TRBV5-5 to TRBJ1-4; tentatively, D is TRBD1 (5 bases). Germline-derived CDR1 and CDR2 are SGHKS and YYEKEE (reference sequence). The V and J ends lost 1 base and 0 bases respectively, with 10 bases between them. This CDR3 contains 16 residues. Full variable domain (rest looked up from reference TRBV5-5 and TRBJ1-4): DAGVTQSPTHLIKTRGQQVTLRCSPISGHKSVSWYQQVLGQGPQFIFQYYEKEERGRGNFPDRFSARQFPNYSSELNVNALLLGDSALYLCASSLPDSSTNEKLFFGSGTQLSVL.

The gene calls are TRBV27 and TRBJ2-3, with D uncertain. V gave up 4 bases and J gave up 0 bases, with 20 bases separating them. This CDR3 has 18 amino acids. Germline V gives CDR1 MNHEY, CDR2 SMNVEV (reference sequence). CDR3 nucleotides: TGTGCCAGCAGTTCCAACTCAATCTATCTAACTAGCACAGATACGCAGTATTTT. Translated: CASSSNSIYLTSTDTQYF.

The rearrangement uses TRBV7-9 and TRBJ2-1; D is ambiguous. Germline lookup yields CDR1 SEHNR and CDR2 FQNEAQ (reference sequence). The germline V and J ends were trimmed by 1 base and 2 bases, with 6 bases remaining between them. This CDR3 is built from 14 residues. The CDR3 reads CASSLETAYNEQFF. In DNA, the CDR3 is TGTGCCAGCAGCTTAGAAACGGCCTACAATGAGCAGTTCTTC.

Details on this clone: One base away lies a much larger clone, so this may be a sequencing read error. This CDR3 is also generated by other DNA sequences in the sample. The chain carries TRBV2 and TRBJ1-5, with 10 bases matching TRBD1. The V gene's germline CDR1 is SNHLY and CDR2 FYNNEI. The CDR3 has 15 amino acids. V trimming: 6 bases; J trimming: 0 bases; junction bases outside the gene matches: 2. CDR3: CASRGTGDSNQPQHF. The CDR3 DNA reads TGTGCCAGCAGAGGGACAGGGGATAGCAATCAGCCCCAGCATTTT.

V and J are TRBV29-1 and TRBJ1-1; D is unclear. This CDR3 region has 11 residues. Between the trimmed V and J ends, which lost 6 bases and 5 bases, there was a span of 10 bases. Germline lookup yields CDR1 SQVTM and CDR2 ANQGSEA. The CDR3 is CSVTIGTEAFF. In DNA form, the CDR3 reads TGCAGCGTAACTATCGGGACTGAAGCTTTCTTT.

The chain has TRBV7-3 and TRBJ2-2, with a possible D match to TRBD2 (6 bases). V was cut by 4 bases and J by 5 bases, with 20 bases left in between. The CDR3 has 17 amino acids. Germline CDR1 reads SGHTA; CDR2 reads FQGTGA. The CDR3 DNA follows: TGTGCCAGCAGCTATAGGTCCGGGACTCTCCCAACCGGGGAGCTGTTTTTT. Translating gives CASSYRSGTLPTGELFF.

The rearrangement uses TRBV28 and TRBJ2-7, with 9 bases lining up with TRBD1. The CDR3 length is 14 residues. V lost 5 bases, J lost 9 bases, and 11 bases stayed unmatched. From germline, CDR1 is MDHEN and CDR2 SYDVKM. CDR3 region: CASSGWDREIGQYF. In DNA, the CDR3 is TGTGCCAGCAGTGGGTGGGACAGGGAGATAGGGCAGTACTTC.